The rows below give T cell receptor beta chains drawn from one sample of a study of CD8 T cells in ankylosing spondylitis. Each CDR3 protein is one row after TCRdb ran MiXCR on the 5' RACE reads. The data hold some 840,000 distinct CDR3 sequences, with roughly 12% observed a single time. Specimen: blood, either unsorted or a sorted T cell fraction (not recorded which). The origin of the receptors is a male donor with ankylosing spondylitis. Both conserved end residues are part of each CDR3. The D gene is left open where the match is weak. Some rows have no size entry. The others give once, few or many, or a class for an expanded clone.

j_call v_call d_call cdr3_length clone_size cdr3_nt cdr3_aa
TRBJ1-5 TRBV20-1 . 16 . TGCAGTGCTAGGAGACTAGGGGTGAGATTGAATCAGCCCCAGCATTTT CSARRLGVRLNQPQHF
TRBJ2-1 TRBV10-3 TRBD2 12 few TGTGCCATCAGAGAGCGGGAGAATGAGCAGTTCTTC CAIRERENEQFF
TRBJ1-1 TRBV29-1 . 13 . TGCAGCGCCCTAGGTCAGGGATCCACTGAAGCTTTCTTT CSALGQGSTEAFF
TRBJ1-1 TRBV27 TRBD1 18 few TGTGCCAGCAGTTTATTTGGACAGGGGGCGCCTATGAAGACTGAAGCTTTCTTT CASSLFGQGAPMKTEAFF
TRBJ1-1 TRBV3-1 . 14 many TGTGCCAGCAGCCAACCGGTAGATAACACTGAAGCTTTCTTT CASSQPVDNTEAFF
TRBJ2-5 TRBV10-1 . 13 few TGCGCCAGCAGTAGATGGGGGTCGGAGACCCAGTACTTC CASSRWGSETQYF
TRBJ2-7 TRBV20-1 . 14 many TGCAGTGCTCCCAGACAGTCTTTAACCTACGAGCAGTACTTC CSAPRQSLTYEQYF
TRBJ2-1 TRBV6-2/TRBV6-3 TRBD2 14 few TGTGCCAGCAGTTGGCGGGAGGGCTTCAATGAGCAGTTCTTC CASSWREGFNEQFF
TRBJ1-3 TRBV20-1 TRBD1 15 few TGCAGTGCTTACCGACAGGGCACCTCTGGAAACACCATATATTTT CSAYRQGTSGNTIYF
TRBJ2-3 TRBV20-1 TRBD2 13 . TGCAGTGCTGAAAGCGGGAGCACAGATATAGAGTATTTT CSAESGSTDIEYF
TRBJ1-2 TRBV7-9 . 13 . TGTGCCAGCAGCTTACGAAGGGAGGATGGCTACACCTTC CASSLRREDGYTF
TRBJ2-7 TRBV4-2 TRBD1 15 few TGTGCCAGCAGCCAAGAAGGACAGGGGGCCTACGAGCAGTACTTC CASSQEGQGAYEQYF
TRBJ1-6 TRBV20-1 . 13 . TGCAGTGCTAGGGGGGATGGGAATTCACCCCTCCACTTT CSARGDGNSPLHF
TRBJ2-7 TRBV7-2 . 14 . TGTGCCAGCAGCCCGCCAGCGGCAACCTACGAGCAGTACTTC CASSPPAATYEQYF
TRBJ1-3 TRBV6-1 . 16 . TGTGCCAGCAGCCTAGAAGGATCGTACTCTGGAAACACCATATATTTT CASSLEGSYSGNTIYF
TRBJ2-3 TRBV5-1 TRBD2 15 few TGCGCCAGCAGCTTCGCTAGCGGGGGGTCAGATACGCAGTATTTT CASSFASGGSDTQYF
TRBJ2-5 TRBV7-9 . 14 few TGTGCCAGCAGCCCCCGACTCAACGGGGAGACCCAGTACTTC CASSPRLNGETQYF
TRBJ2-1 TRBV20-1 . 16 few TGCAGTTCCAGGCTTACAGGGAGAGGCGCCTACAATGAGCAGTTCTTC CSSRLTGRGAYNEQFF
TRBJ1-6 TRBV20-1 . 13 many TGCAGTGTAGCCCGGTCCCCAAATTCACCCCTCCACTTT CSVARSPNSPLHF
TRBJ1-1 TRBV12-3/TRBV12-4 TRBD1 13 few TGTGCCAGCAGGGGGAACAGGGGCACTGAAGCTTTCTTT CASRGNRGTEAFF
TRBJ2-7 TRBV12-3/TRBV12-4 . 15 many TGTGCCAGCAGTCTAGGACCCCCTAAGAACTACGAGCAGTACTTC CASSLGPPKNYEQYF
TRBJ1-2 TRBV4-2 TRBD1 14 . TGTGCCAGCAGCCAAGAACAGGGGCGTTATGGCTACACCTTC CASSQEQGRYGYTF
TRBJ2-7 TRBV5-1 . 15 many TGCGCCAGCAGCTTGACCGGGCCAAACCCCTACGAGCAGTACTTC CASSLTGPNPYEQYF
TRBJ2-4 TRBV7-3 . 17 few TGTGCCAGCTCCCCCACCCGAGGGGCGGTAGCCAAAAACATTCAGTACTTC CASSPTRGAVAKNIQYF
TRBJ2-6 TRBV5-1 TRBD1 18 few TGCGCCAGCAGCACCCGACAGGGACATACCTCTGGGGCCAACGTCCTGACTTTC CASSTRQGHTSGANVLTF
TRBJ2-1 TRBV30 TRBD2 15 few TGTGCCTGGAGTGTCGGTAGCGGGGCCTACAATGAGCAGTTCTTC CAWSVGSGAYNEQFF
TRBJ1-6 TRBV6-2/TRBV6-3 . 16 . TGTGCCAGCAGTCCCTTCCGAGGACGGAATAATTCACCCCTCCACTTT CASSPFRGRNNSPLHF
TRBJ1-1 TRBV30 TRBD1 14 . TGTGCCTGGAGTCGAACAGGGGGAAACACTGAAGCTTTCTTT CAWSRTGGNTEAFF
TRBJ2-7 TRBV12-3/TRBV12-4 TRBD1 15 few TGTGCCAGCAGTTTAAGAAGTGGGACAGGAAACGAGCAGTACTTC CASSLRSGTGNEQYF
TRBJ2-3 TRBV7-3 . 13 . TGTGCCAGCAGCCCCAGTAGGGAGGATACGCAGTATTTT CASSPSREDTQYF
TRBJ2-5 TRBV20-1 . 14 . TGCAGTGCTAGAGCCCCCATCACCATCGAGACCCAGTACTTC CSARAPITIETQYF
TRBJ2-2 TRBV20-1 . 14 few TGCAGTGCTAGAAAGGGGCTTAACACCGGGGAGCTGTTTTTT CSARKGLNTGELFF
TRBJ2-7 TRBV7-2 . 13 . TGTGCCAGCTCCAGGGACCAAAGGAGCGAGCAGTACTTC CASSRDQRSEQYF
TRBJ1-4 TRBV10-3 TRBD1 14 few TGTGCCATCAGGGCCACAGGGGCCGCCGGAGAACTGTTTTTT CAIRATGAAGELFF
TRBJ2-5 TRBV20-1 . 14 many TGCAGTGCTAGAGGGGGCCCTTCTCAAGAGACCCAGTACTTC CSARGGPSQETQYF
TRBJ1-2 TRBV4-3 . 13 few TGCGCCAGCAGCAGCCGGGGGGGAGATGACTACACCTTC CASSSRGGDDYTF
TRBJ2-1 TRBV12-3/TRBV12-4 . 14 many TGTGCCAGCAGTTTAGCGGTAACAGGTAATGAGCAGTTCTTC CASSLAVTGNEQFF
TRBJ2-2 TRBV2 . 13 . TGTGCCAGCAGTGAGTCAGGGTTCGGGGAGCTGTTTTTT CASSESGFGELFF
TRBJ2-1 TRBV6-2/TRBV6-3 TRBD2 18 . TGTGCCACCAGGGCAGCCAGGACTAGCGGGAGGGCCCCTCATGAGCAGTTCTTC CATRAARTSGRAPHEQFF
TRBJ2-5 TRBV10-3 . 14 few TGTGCCATCAGTCTAGACAGGCGGCGAGAGACCCAGTACTTC CAISLDRRRETQYF
TRBJ2-5 TRBV7-7 . 14 . TGTGCTAGCAGCATCCGGGACTACCAAGAGACCCAGTACTTC CASSIRDYQETQYF
TRBJ2-2 TRBV9 . 12 many TGTGCCAGCAGCGAGAACACCGGGGAGCTGTTTTTT CASSENTGELFF
TRBJ1-5 TRBV15 . 12 few TGTGCCACCAGCGCCGGGAATCAGCCCCAGCATTTT CATSAGNQPQHF